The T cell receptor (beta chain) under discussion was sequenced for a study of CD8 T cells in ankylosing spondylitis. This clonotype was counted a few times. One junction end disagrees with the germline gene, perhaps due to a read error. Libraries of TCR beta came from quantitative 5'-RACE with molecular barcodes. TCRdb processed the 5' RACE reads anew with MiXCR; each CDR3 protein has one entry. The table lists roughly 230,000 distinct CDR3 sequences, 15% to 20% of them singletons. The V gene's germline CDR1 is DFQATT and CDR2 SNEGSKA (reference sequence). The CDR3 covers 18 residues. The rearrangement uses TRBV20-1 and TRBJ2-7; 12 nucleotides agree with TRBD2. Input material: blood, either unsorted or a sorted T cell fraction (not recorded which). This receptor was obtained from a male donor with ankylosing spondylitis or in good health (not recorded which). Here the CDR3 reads CSAREGSSGRALVYEQYF. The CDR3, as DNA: TGCAGTGCCAGAGAAGGGTCTAGCGGGAGGGCCCTCGTTTACGAGCAGTACTTC.